These T cell receptor beta chains were read from a single sample in a study of cytotoxic CD8 clonotypes in ibrutinib-treated CLL. Produced via immunoSEQ multiplex PCR; TCRdb's table is partial and in-frame only. The data hold approximately 300,000 clones, with around four fifths observed a single time. Sequences were derived from PBMCs, sampled before ibrutinib treatment. The receptors were sampled from a human donor with chronic lymphocytic leukemia. Each CDR3 is given without its conserved first and last residue. A D gene is named only where the DNA matches it firmly.

V	D	CDR3
TRBV27	NA	ASSSSAGYEQY
TRBV7-9	NA	ASSVTPGTINGYT
TRBV18	TRBD2	ASSPIITTGTSGRAENIQY
TRBV30	NA	AWRSSRNYGYT
TRBV5-1	NA	ASSLSVAGELF
TRBV12-5	NA	ASGPRGASYEQY
TRBV5-6	NA	ASSLGQRQETQY
TRBV29-1	NA	SVGSGRNQETQY
TRBV6-5	TRBD1	ASSKPGQAGTEAF
TRBV20-1	NA	SARVLGGQF
TRBV28	NA	ASSLEGSNTEAF
TRBV6-4	TRBD1	ASSPDRGQPQH
TRBV6-6	NA	ASRIAQSYNEQF
TRBV7-2	NA	ASSLASAGAFGYT
TRBV15	NA	ATSTIPSGEAF
TRBV6-5	NA	ASSSGIYGYT
TRBV28	NA	ATRGWGAGTNEKLF
TRBV30	NA	ALLDRLDYAQY
TRBV4-1	NA	ASSQRHGRETQY
TRBV21-1	NA	ASSTHLNTGELF
TRBV5-1	NA	ASSFRQEENTGELF
TRBV7-9	TRBD1	ASSLSGTGSGNEQF
TRBV4-1	NA	ASSHDTSGGRNYGYT
TRBV4-2	TRBD2	ASSQELAGGPHTGELF
TRBV5-1	NA	ASSAQGYHGELF
TRBV15	NA	ATSRDWAGELF
TRBV29-1	NA	SAESGFGEAF
TRBV18	TRBD2	ASSLTSGYYEQY
TRBV2	TRBD1	ASGQGTYGYGYT
TRBV9	TRBD2	ASSVAGRADNEQF
TRBV18	TRBD2	ASSSTREAPYNEQF
TRBV30	NA	AWSKGGLYNEQF
TRBV7-9	TRBD1	ASSLGTGAPNQPQH
TRBV7-8	TRBD1	ASSKYRGRTGELF
TRBV5-6	NA	ASSLAKGVWETQY
TRBV6-1	NA	ASSVGRDPLYERY
TRBV27	NA	ASSKIPGTLNTEAF
TRBV19	NA	ASSSSTQETQY
TRBV15	NA	ATSTRSPGYEQY
TRBV2	NA	ASGEGTAHQPQH
TRBV28	NA	ASSFLVAAAYEQF
TRBV28	NA	ASRPDANTGELF
TRBV28	NA	ATLRVGSSTDTQY